The 25 T cell receptor beta chains presented below share a single source sample, sequenced in a study of response to subunit inactivated influenza vaccine. TCRdb ran MiXCR on the RT-PCR reads and lists one entry per CDR3 protein. The sample lists around 480,000 distinct CDR3 sequences; roughly 9.7% were seen once. Sequencing used PBMCs from blood, obtained roughly 47 days after vaccination. The receptor source for this set is a man aged 50 to 59 who received an inactivated influenza vaccine.

This clonotype was picked up many times. The chain carries TRBV12-3 or TRBV12-4 and TRBJ1-6; 8 bases fit TRBD1. The CDR3 is 14 residues long. The junction had 6 bases not matched to a gene; V was cut back by 3 bases and J by 11 bases. The CDR3 spells CASSFRDRMAPLHF. In nucleotides, the CDR3 is TGTGCCAGCAGTTTTAGGGACAGGATGGCACCCCTCCACTTT.

The chain combines TRBV18 with TRBJ2-7; 10 bases fit TRBD1. Germline assignment: CDR1 KGHSH and CDR2 LQKENI. The CDR3 contains 14 residues. The V segment lost 5 bases and the J segment 1 base; nucleotides outside the gene matches: 2. This chain's CDR3 is CASSEGQGSYEQYF. The CDR3 coding sequence is TGTGCCAGCTCAGAGGGACAGGGGTCCTACGAGCAGTACTTC.

At least ten counts were recorded for this clonotype. This chain joins TRBV29-1 and TRBJ2-7, with D perhaps TRBD1 (6 bases). This CDR3 comprises 13 residues. Trimming removed 4 bases at V and 3 bases at J, with 13 bases between. The germline CDR1 and CDR2 sequences are SQVTM and ANQGSEA. Here the CDR3 DNA reads TGCAGCGTTGGAGGCGTCAGGGGCTACGAGCAGTACTTC. Translation gives CSVGGVRGYEQYF.

The chain carries TRBV9 and TRBJ2-1, with 7 bases lining up with TRBD1. The CDR3 has 16 residues. V was pared by 0 bases and J by 2 bases, with 5 bases of the junction left unmatched. Germline-derived CDR1 and CDR2 are SGDLS and YYNGEE. The CDR3 DNA reads as TGTGCCAGCAGCGTAGCGGGGCAGGGGGCCTACAATGAGCAGTTCTTC. It codes for CASSVAGQGAYNEQFF.

This clonotype was seen a handful of times. The V call is TRBV25-1, the J call TRBJ2-5, with 8 bases identical to TRBD1. CDR3 length equals 15 residues. The germline gives CDR1 MGHDK, CDR2 SYGVNS. With 5 bases clipped from V and 3 bases from J, the junction kept 8 bases outside the gene matches. The CDR3 DNA follows: TGTGCCAGCAGTAACGGACAGGGTTGGGAAGAGACCCAGTACTTC. Its protein product is CASSNGQGWEETQYF.

V is TRBV20-1 and J is TRBJ1-2, with a weak D call TRBD1 (6 bases). Germline V gene data show CDR1 as DFQATT and CDR2 as SNEGSKA (reference sequence). Between the trimmed V and J ends, which lost 0 bases and 5 bases, there was a span of 7 bases. This CDR3 spans 12 amino acids. For the CDR3, the DNA is TGCAGTGCTAGAGAACAGGGTTATGGCTACACCTTC. Residues: CSAREQGYGYTF.

The chain carries TRBV6-2 or TRBV6-3 and TRBJ1-5; D unclear. Germline V gene sequence: CDR1 MNHEY, CDR2 SVGEGT. Trimming stripped 6 bases from V and 0 bases from J, with 12 bases between. The CDR3 runs to 15 residues. The CDR3 bases are TGTGCCAGCAGAAGAGGGCAACATAGCAATCAGCCCCAGCATTTT. Its protein is CASRRGQHSNQPQHF.

This clonotype was seen more than once but under ten times. The chain couples TRBV7-9 to TRBJ2-5, with a possible D match to TRBD2 (6 bases). The germline CDR1 and CDR2 sequences are SEHNR and FQNEAQ (reference sequence). This CDR3 has 16 amino acids. V shed 1 base and J shed 5 bases, with 17 bases lying between them. For the CDR3, the DNA is TGTGCCAGCAGCTTAGGTGGGGGGAGTCTGCGCGAGACCCAGTACTTC. This gives the protein CASSLGGGSLRETQYF. Together with reference TRBV7-9 and TRBJ2-5, the CDR3 gives the full variable domain: DTGVSQNPRHKITKRGQNVTFRCDPISEHNRLYWYRQTLGQGPEFLTYFQNEAQLEKSRLLSDRFSAERPKGSFSTLEIQRTEQGDSAMYLCASSLGGGSLRETQYFGPGTRLLVL.

This chain connects TRBV5-5 to TRBJ2-7; TRBD1 is a possible D gene (5 bases). CDR1 is SGHKS, CDR2 YYEKEE, per germline (reference sequence). With 4 bases removed from V and 0 bases from J, the gap between germline ends came to 8 bases. The CDR3 has 13 residues. The CDR3 nucleotides read TGTGCCAGCAGCGTGGACAACTCCTACGAGCAGTACTTC. Translated: CASSVDNSYEQYF.

There are many counts of this clonotype. The chain couples TRBV3-1 to TRBJ1-6; D is uncertain. Germline V gene sequence: CDR1 LGHDT, CDR2 YNNKEL (reference sequence). V was clipped by 0 bases and J by 3 bases, with 18 bases between them. This CDR3 contains 19 residues. The CDR3 region is CASSQDRGLQESYNSPLHF. The CDR3 coding sequence is TGTGCCAGCAGCCAAGATCGAGGTCTTCAGGAGAGCTATAATTCACCCCTCCACTTT. Supplemented by reference TRBV3-1 and TRBJ1-6, the full variable domain reads DTAVSQTPKYLVTQMGNDKSIKCEQNLGHDTMYWYKQDSKKFLKIMFSYNNKELIINETVPNRFSPKSPDKAHLNLHINSLELGDSAVYFCASSQDRGLQESYNSPLHFGNGTRLTVT.

The chain recombines TRBV5-1 with TRBJ2-3, with D perhaps matching TRBD2 (5 bases). Germline CDR1 and CDR2: SGHRS and YFSETQ. V was shortened by 2 bases and J by 8 bases, with 9 bases between the two germline ends. The CDR3 has 12 residues. In DNA, the CDR3 is TGCGCCAGCAGCTTAGGGAGTTTTACGCAGTATTTT. This sequence encodes CASSLGSFTQYF.

The chain couples TRBV7-9 to TRBJ2-7; no firm D call. The CDR3 is made up of 14 amino acids. CDR1 is SEHNR, CDR2 FQNEAQ, per germline (reference sequence). Trimming removed 5 bases from V and 2 bases from J, with 13 bases in between. CDR3 region: CASSPSLPPYEQYF. CDR3 nucleotide sequence: TGTGCCAGCAGCCCAAGCTTACCCCCCTACGAGCAGTACTTC.

The V call is TRBV6-1, the J call TRBJ2-7; TRBD2 agrees at 10 bases. CDR1 is MNHNS and CDR2 is SASEGT in the germline V gene. Trimming at V came to 6 bases and at J to 1 base, leaving 6 bases not matched to a gene. The CDR3 runs to 15 residues. CDR3 residues: CASRGTSGESYEQYF. The CDR3 DNA reads TGTGCCAGCAGGGGAACTAGCGGGGAATCCTACGAGCAGTACTTC.

Many counts were recorded for this clonotype. The chain has TRBV4-3 and TRBJ1-4, with 8 nucleotides matching TRBD1. This CDR3 region has 14 residues. Germline V gene data show CDR1 as LGHNA and CDR2 as YSLEER. V lost 5 bases to trimming and J lost 8 bases; unmatched junction nucleotides: 7. In DNA form, the CDR3 reads TGCGCCAGCAGCTCCGGACAGGGAAGCGAAAAACTGTTTTTT. Amino acid sequence: CASSSGQGSEKLFF.

V is TRBV20-1 and J is TRBJ2-1; D possibly matches TRBD1 or TRBD2 (5 bases each). The CDR3 has 15 amino acids. Germline V gene lookup returns CDR1 DFQATT and CDR2 SNEGSKA (reference sequence). Trimming shortened V by 1 base and J by 5 bases, and 15 bases separated the two germline ends. The CDR3 here is CSARGMTGTDNEQFF. As DNA, the CDR3 is TGCAGTGCTAGAGGCATGACGGGGACCGACAATGAGCAGTTCTTC.

This clonotype was picked up a small number of times. The chain carries TRBV12-3 or TRBV12-4 and TRBJ2-3, with D maybe TRBD2 (6 bases). This CDR3 is built from 14 residues. V was clipped by 5 bases and J by 3 bases, with 12 bases between them. The CDR3 is CASSVWAGTDTQYF. DNA for the CDR3: TGTGCCAGCAGTGTGTGGGCGGGGACAGATACGCAGTATTTT.

This clonotype was observed a handful of times. The chain joins TRBV20-1 to TRBJ2-7, with 9 bases that match TRBD2. CDR3 length: 15 residues. Per germline, CDR1 DFQATT and CDR2 SNEGSKA (reference sequence). The J segment lost 0 bases and the V segment lost 3 bases, leaving 6 bases of the junction unmatched. CDR3 sequence reads: CSASRPSGTSYEQYF. The CDR3, as DNA: TGCAGTGCTAGCCGACCTAGCGGGACCTCCTACGAGCAGTACTTC.

The chain joins TRBV4-3 to TRBJ2-3; a weak D match, TRBD2 (6 bases). This CDR3 comprises 19 residues. Trimming stripped 0 bases from V and 1 base from J, with 20 bases between. Germline V lookup: CDR1 LGHNA, CDR2 YSLEER. The CDR3 coding sequence is TGCGCCAGCAGCCAAGATGGTGGCGGGGAAACCCCTCGCACAGATACGCAGTATTTT. Amino acids: CASSQDGGGETPRTDTQYF.

This clonotype was recorded at least ten times. This rearrangement joins TRBV4-1 to TRBJ2-2; 9 positions agree with TRBD2. In germline, CDR1 is MGHRA, CDR2 YSYEKL. The J segment lost 2 bases and the V segment lost 4 bases, leaving 14 bases of the junction unmatched. The CDR3 sequence is 19 residues long. The CDR3 DNA reads as TGCGCCAGCAGCCCTATCCTAGCGGGGCCTTTCCTTAACACCGGGGAGCTGTTTTTT. Its translation is CASSPILAGPFLNTGELFF.

The J gene is TRBJ1-1, the V gene TRBV2; no clear D. The V gene lost 7 bases and the J gene lost 5 bases, with 14 bases spanning the gap. Germline lookup yields CDR1 SNHLY and CDR2 FYNNEI. This CDR3 has 13 residues. CDR3 loop: CASNIEQPTEAFF. CDR3 DNA: TGTGCCAGCAACATCGAACAGCCAACTGAAGCTTTCTTT.

The rearrangement joins TRBV10-3 to TRBJ1-6; TRBD1 is a possible D gene (5 bases). Germline loops: CDR1 ENHRY, CDR2 SYGVKD. The germline V and J ends were trimmed by 7 bases and 5 bases, with 9 bases remaining between them. The CDR3 loop spans 13 amino acids. CDR3 protein: CAITPTDNSPLHF. For the CDR3, the DNA is TGTGCCATCACCCCGACAGATAATTCACCCCTCCACTTT.

This clonotype was detected only a few times. The rearrangement joins TRBV20-1 to TRBJ2-3, with D uncertain. CDR1 is DFQATT, CDR2 SNEGSKA, per germline (reference sequence). V was clipped by 6 bases and J by 3 bases, with 19 bases between them. The CDR3 is made up of 15 amino acids. The CDR3 DNA sequence: TGCAGTGCGCAACGCCTCTTAGGGCGTACAGATACGCAGTATTTT. Its protein is CSAQRLLGRTDTQYF.

The chain is built from TRBV20-1 and TRBJ1-1; D may be TRBD1 (5 bases). Germline CDR1 is DFQATT and CDR2 is SNEGSKA (reference sequence). Trimming left V 3 bases short and J 1 base short, with 9 bases between. This CDR3 is built from 13 residues. CDR3 amino acids: CSAREGPNTEAFF. CDR3 sequence (DNA): TGCAGTGCTAGGGAGGGACCGAACACTGAAGCTTTCTTT.

A few counts support this clonotype. The V gene is TRBV7-2, the J gene TRBJ2-1; 7 bases fit TRBD1. There are 14 residues in the CDR3. With 3 bases clipped from V and 2 bases from J, the junction kept 1 base outside the gene matches. The germline V gene has CDR1 SGHTA and CDR2 FQGNSA. DNA of the CDR3: TGTGCCAGCAGCTTTCAGGGGGCCTACAATGAGCAGTTCTTC. It specifies CASSFQGAYNEQFF.

Many counts were recorded for this clonotype. This chain links TRBV27 with TRBJ2-1, with 12 bases fitting TRBD2. The CDR3 is 15 amino acids. Looked up from germline, CDR1 is MNHEY and CDR2 is SMNVEV (reference sequence). Trimming took 5 bases from V and 8 from J; bases not matched to a gene: 7. The CDR3 loop is CASSPPGLAGHEQFF. CDR3 sequence (DNA): TGTGCCAGCAGTCCTCCGGGACTAGCGGGTCATGAGCAGTTCTTC.